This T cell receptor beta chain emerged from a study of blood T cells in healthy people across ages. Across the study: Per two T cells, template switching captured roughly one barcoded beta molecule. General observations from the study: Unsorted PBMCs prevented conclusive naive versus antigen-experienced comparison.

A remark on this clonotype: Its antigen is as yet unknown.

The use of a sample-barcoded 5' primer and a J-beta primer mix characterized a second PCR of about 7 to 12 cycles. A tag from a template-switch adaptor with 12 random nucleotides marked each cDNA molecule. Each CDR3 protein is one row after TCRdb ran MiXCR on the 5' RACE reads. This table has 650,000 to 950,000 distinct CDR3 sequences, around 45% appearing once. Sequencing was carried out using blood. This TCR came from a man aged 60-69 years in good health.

The CDR3 sequence: CASSSWTSSEQYF. CDR3 in DNA: TGTGCCAGCAGCTCCTGGACTAGCTCCGAGCAGTACTTC. J is TRBJ2-7 and V is TRBV11-2; 8 nucleotides line up with TRBD2. Germline lookup yields CDR1 SGHAT and CDR2 FQNNGV. Trimming cost V 4 bases and J 6 bases; bases outside gene matches: 5. The CDR3 loop spans 13 amino acids.